This T cell receptor beta chain appears in the sequencing data of a study of vaccination and CD4 T cells after COVID-19. Study context: Convalescent cases consisted of six males and four females, of whom two were Hispanic. Stimuli were overlapping spike peptide pools of SARS-CoV-2 and three common cold coronaviruses (HCoV-NL63, HCoV-OC43, HCoV-229E). Study-wide results and caveats: In convalescent patients, 304 of 307 vaccine-specific clones were spike mono-reactive.

This clonotype was recorded a few times. Antigen: not known. Treatment meaning: roughly ten-day PBMC culture with coronavirus spike peptide pools or control peptides (ViraFEST assay). ViraFEST expanded antigen-specific T cells with peptide pools, then sequenced TCRs. Sequenced with the Oncomine TCR Beta short-read assay was DNA taken from cultured CD4+ T cells. One entry per CDR3 protein, called by TCRdb with MiXCR from the PCR reads. The sample gives some 20,000 distinct CDR3 sequences, approximately 40% of which show up once; around 8.3% is in the top ten. The sequencing here drew on CD4+ T cells from blood, cultured in vitro, taken after SARS-CoV-2 vaccination. This TCR came from a human donor who had recovered from COVID-19.

CDR3 nucleotide sequence: TGTGCCAGCAGTTACCAGGGGGCCAATCAGCCCCAGCATTTT. It specifies CASSYQGANQPQHF. The chain combines TRBV6-5 with TRBJ1-5; 8 bases are a match to TRBD1. The junction had 0 bases not matched to a gene; V was cut back by 2 bases and J by 3 bases. Germline V gene lookup returns CDR1 MNHEY and CDR2 SVGAGI. The CDR3 consists of 14 residues.